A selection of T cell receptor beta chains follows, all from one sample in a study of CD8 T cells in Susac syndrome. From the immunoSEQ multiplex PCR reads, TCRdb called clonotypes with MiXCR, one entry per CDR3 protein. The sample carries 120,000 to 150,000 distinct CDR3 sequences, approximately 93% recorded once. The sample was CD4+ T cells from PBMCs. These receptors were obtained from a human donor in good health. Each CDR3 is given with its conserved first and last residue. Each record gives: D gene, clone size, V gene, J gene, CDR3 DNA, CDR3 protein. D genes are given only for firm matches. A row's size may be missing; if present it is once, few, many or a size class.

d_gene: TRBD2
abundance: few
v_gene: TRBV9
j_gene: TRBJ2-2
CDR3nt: TGTGCCAGCTCGCGGGAGGGTCAGAACACCGGGGAGCTGTTTTTT
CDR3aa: CASSREGQNTGELFF

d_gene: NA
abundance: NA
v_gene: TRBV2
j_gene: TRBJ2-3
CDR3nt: TGTGCCAGCAGTGCTCAGCGGGCGCTGCACCTTAGCACAGATACGCAGTATTTT
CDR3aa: CASSAQRALHLSTDTQYF

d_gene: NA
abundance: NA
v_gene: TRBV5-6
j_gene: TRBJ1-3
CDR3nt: TGTGCCAGCAGCTTGGTATTTAGGGGAAACACCATATATTTT
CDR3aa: CASSLVFRGNTIYF

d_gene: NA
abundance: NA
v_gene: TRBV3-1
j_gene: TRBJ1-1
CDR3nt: TGTGCCAGCAGCCAAGATCGGAGGGGTGAAGCTTTCTTT
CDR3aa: CASSQDRRGEAFF

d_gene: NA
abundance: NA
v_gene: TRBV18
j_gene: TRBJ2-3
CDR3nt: TGTGCCAGCTCGTTTGACTGGGAACACACAGATACGCAGTATTTT
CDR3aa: CASSFDWEHTDTQYF

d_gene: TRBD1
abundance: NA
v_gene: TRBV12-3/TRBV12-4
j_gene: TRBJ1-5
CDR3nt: TGTGCCAGCAGGACAGGGGGCAATAGCAATCAGCCCCAGCATTTT
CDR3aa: CASRTGGNSNQPQHF

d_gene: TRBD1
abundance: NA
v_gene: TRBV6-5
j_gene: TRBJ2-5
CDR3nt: TGTGCCAGCAGTTACACCGGACAGGGCAAGACCCAGTACTTC
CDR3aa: CASSYTGQGKTQYF

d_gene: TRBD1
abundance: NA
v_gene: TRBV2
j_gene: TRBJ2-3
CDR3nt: TGTGCCAGCAGTTTCCGACAGGGCGACACAGATACGCAGTATTTT
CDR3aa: CASSFRQGDTDTQYF

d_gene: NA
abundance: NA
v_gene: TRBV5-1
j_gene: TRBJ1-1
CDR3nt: TGCGCCAGCAGCTTGGCCGAGGGTTACACTGAAGCTTTCTTT
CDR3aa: CASSLAEGYTEAFF

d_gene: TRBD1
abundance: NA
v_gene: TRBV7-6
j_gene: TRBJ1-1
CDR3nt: TGTGCCAGCAGCTTACTTGAGACAGGGGTGAACACTGAAGCTTTCTTT
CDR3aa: CASSLLETGVNTEAFF

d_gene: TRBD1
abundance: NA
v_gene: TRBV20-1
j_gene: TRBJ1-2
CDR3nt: TGCAGTGCTAAACAGGGACAGGGGGGCTACACCTTC
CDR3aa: CSAKQGQGGYTF

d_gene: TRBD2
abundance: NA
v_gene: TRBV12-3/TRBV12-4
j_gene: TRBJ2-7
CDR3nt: TGTGCCAGCACCTTCCGGGGGGGCGAGCAGTACTTC
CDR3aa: CASTFRGGEQYF